This is a list of T cell receptor beta chains from one sample in a study of blood T cells in healthy people across ages. A single record per CDR3 protein comes from TCRdb applying MiXCR to the 5' RACE reads. The sample lists hundreds of thousands of distinct CDR3 sequences; roughly 41% were seen once. The sample consisted of blood. All receptors come from a woman aged 55 to 70 in good health. The CDR3 runs from the conserved cysteine through the conserved F or W. The D gene is left open where the match is weak. The size of a clone is reported for some rows only, either as once, few or many, or as a class for expanded clones.

. | TRBJ2-3 | . | TRBV7-2 | CASSLWGGASTDTQYF | TGTGCCAGCAGTCTCTGGGGGGGGGCTAGCACAGATACGCAGTATTTT
once | TRBJ2-3 | TRBD2 | TRBV28 | CACSLELAASTDTQYF | TGTGCCTGCAGTTTGGAACTAGCGGCTAGCACAGATACGCAGTATTTT
few | TRBJ2-7 | TRBD2 | TRBV6-5 | CASLGGTRSEQYF | TGTGCCAGCTTAGGAGGGACTAGATCGGAGCAGTACTTC
. | TRBJ2-7 | . | TRBV4-3 | CASSQVVGSPYEQYF | TGCGCCAGCAGCCAAGTTGTCGGGAGTCCCTACGAGCAGTACTTC
. | TRBJ1-6 | . | TRBV12-3/TRBV12-4 | CASKLNGRPLNSPPHF | TGTGCCAGCAAACTAAACGGCAGGCCCCTGAATTCACCCCCCCACTTT
. | TRBJ2-6 | TRBD1 | TRBV18 | CASSPRTGAVSGANVLTF | TGTGCCAGCTCACCACGGACAGGGGCCGTCTCTGGGGCCAACGTCCTGACTTTC
. | TRBJ2-1 | . | TRBV7-2 | CASSVDPTNNEQFF | TGTGCCAGCAGCGTAGATCCAACAAACAATGAGCAGTTCTTC
. | TRBJ2-5 | TRBD2 | TRBV3-1 | CASSHESGGDYNEQYF | TGTGCCAGCAGCCATGAAAGCGGGGGAGACTACAATGAGCAGTACTTC
. | TRBJ2-1 | . | TRBV20-1 | CSARDLRRGVYNEQVF | TGCAGTGCTAGAGATCTTAGGCGGGGTGTCTACAATGAGCAGGTCTTC
few | TRBJ2-3 | . | TRBV29-1 | CSVGGGATDTQYF | TGCAGCGTTGGGGGGGGGGCCACAGATACGCAGTATTTT
. | TRBJ2-7 | . | TRBV20-1 | CSADSRPVQYF | TGCAGTGCCGATAGCCGGCCAGTACAGTACTTC
. | TRBJ1-1 | . | TRBV18 | CASSPGGELAFF | TGTGCCAGCTCACCAGGGGGTGAATTAGCTTTCTTT
. | TRBJ2-1 | . | TRBV20-1 | CSAKDGGEQFF | TGCAGTGCTAAGGACGGGGGTGAGCAGTTCTTC
. | TRBJ2-1 | . | TRBV9 | CASSVFLGNEQFF | TGTGCCAGCAGCGTATTCCTTGGGAATGAGCAGTTCTTC
. | TRBJ1-6 | . | TRBV7-2 | CASSPGPGTDNSPLHF | TGTGCCAGCAGCCCGGGACCCGGGACGGATAATTCACCCCTCCACTTT
. | TRBJ2-3 | TRBD1 | TRBV7-7 | CASSLDRDSVLQYF | TGTGCCAGCAGCTTGGACCGGGACAGCGTATTGCAGTATTTT
. | TRBJ2-7 | TRBD2 | TRBV7-2 | CASTNIAGGPYEQYF | TGTGCCAGCACCAACATAGCGGGGGGGCCCTACGAGCAGTACTTC
. | TRBJ2-1 | . | TRBV5-1 | CASSLPRSSYNEQFF | TGCGCCAGCAGCTTACCAAGGAGCTCCTACAATGAGCAGTTCTTC
many | TRBJ2-7 | TRBD2 | TRBV7-2 | CASSSGSGRVSYEQYF | TGTGCCAGCAGCTCCGGGAGCGGGAGGGTTTCCTACGAGCAGTACTTC
. | TRBJ2-5 | . | TRBV7-9 | CASSLVAAGREGTQYF | TGTGCCAGCAGCTTAGTGGCGGCAGGTAGAGAAGGGACCCAGTACTTC
few | TRBJ2-4 | . | TRBV5-5 | CASSLVGDPKNIQYF | TGTGCCAGCAGCTTGGTAGGGGATCCCAAAAACATTCAGTACTTC
. | TRBJ2-1 | . | TRBV7-2 | CASSTQGHNQETQFF | TGTGCCAGCAGCACACAGGGTCATAATCAAGAGACCCAGTTCTTC
few | TRBJ1-1 | . | TRBV28 | CASYRGGGTEAFF | TGTGCCAGCTATCGGGGGGGGGGCACTGAAGCTTTCTTT
. | TRBJ2-3 | . | TRBV15 | CATSRQGSTDTQYF | TGTGCCACCAGCAGACAGGGTTCCACAGATACGCAGTATTTT
. | TRBJ2-3 | . | TRBV7-9 | CASSWKGGDTQYF | TGTGCCAGCAGCTGGAAAGGGGGGGATACGCAGTATTTT
. | TRBJ1-1 | . | TRBV12-3/TRBV12-4 | CASSFNTGTRNTEAFF | TGTGCCAGCAGTTTTAACACAGGGACCAGGAACACTGAAGCTTTCTTT
few | TRBJ2-3 | TRBD2 | TRBV24-1 | CATSDFSAGVFGTDTQYF | TGTGCCACCAGTGATTTTTCAGCGGGAGTGTTTGGCACAGATACGCAGTATTTT
. | TRBJ2-5 | TRBD2 | TRBV5-1 | CASGTSGAQETQYF | TGCGCCAGCGGGACTAGCGGGGCTCAAGAGACCCAGTACTTC
few | TRBJ2-5 | . | TRBV15 | CATSRQGTEETQYF | TGTGCCACCAGCAGACAGGGAACGGAAGAGACCCAGTACTTC
few | TRBJ2-7 | TRBD2 | TRBV7-6 | CASSPSGGAGASYEQYF | TGTGCCAGCAGCCCCTCGGGAGGAGCGGGAGCCTCCTACGAGCAGTACTTC
. | TRBJ2-1 | TRBD2 | TRBV5-1 | CASSISLAGDEQFF | TGCGCCAGCAGCATATCCCTAGCGGGAGATGAGCAGTTCTTC
. | TRBJ2-3 | . | TRBV7-2 | CVSTYMGAGDTQYF | TGTGTCAGCACCTATATGGGAGCCGGAGATACGCAGTATTTT
few | TRBJ2-5 | . | TRBV7-7 | CASSPSTGETQYF | TGTGCCAGCAGCCCAAGTACCGGAGAGACCCAGTACTTC
. | TRBJ2-1 | . | TRBV7-9 | CASSLRRAGDNEQFF | TGTGCCAGCAGCCTCCGACGAGCGGGTGACAATGAGCAGTTCTTC
. | TRBJ2-2 | . | TRBV27 | CASGVVTGELFF | TGTGCCAGCGGCGTTGTGACCGGGGAGCTGTTTTTT
. | TRBJ1-1 | . | TRBV29-1 | CSVANSGSWNTEAFF | TGCAGCGTTGCTAACTCGGGCAGTTGGAACACTGAAGCTTTCTTT
few | TRBJ2-1 | TRBD2 | TRBV6-4 | CASSPIGGANHNEQFF | TGTGCCAGCAGCCCGATCGGGGGGGCAAATCACAATGAGCAGTTCTTC
. | TRBJ2-1 | TRBD2 | TRBV10-3 | CAISEWGLAGGSSYNEQFF | TGTGCCATCAGTGAGTGGGGACTAGCGGGGGGAAGCTCCTACAATGAGCAGTTCTTC
. | TRBJ1-4 | TRBD1 | TRBV27 | CASSIRTGGEKLFF | TGTGCCAGCAGTATACGGACAGGGGGTGAAAAACTGTTTTTT
. | TRBJ1-2 | . | TRBV18 | CASSAEYTNYGYTF | TGTGCCAGCTCAGCAGAATATACTAACTATGGCTACACCTTC
. | TRBJ2-4 | . | TRBV28 | CASSPGTKAKNIQYF | TGTGCCAGCAGTCCCGGGACCAAAGCCAAAAACATTCAGTACTTC
few | TRBJ2-1 | TRBD2 | TRBV19 | CASSSVSGGPSYNEQFF | TGTGCCAGTAGTTCGGTTAGCGGGGGGCCTTCCTACAATGAGCAGTTCTTC
. | TRBJ2-2 | . | TRBV2 | CASSGGALGTGELFF | TGTGCCAGCAGTGGGGGAGCCTTAGGGACCGGGGAGCTGTTTTTT
. | TRBJ2-5 | . | TRBV3-1 | CTSSSWGHQETQYF | TGTACCAGCAGCTCATGGGGACACCAAGAGACCCAGTACTTC
. | TRBJ2-3 | . | TRBV11-2 | CASSLDRGAWVGTDTQYF | TGTGCCAGCAGCTTAGATCGCGGAGCGTGGGTAGGCACAGATACGCAGTATTTT
. | TRBJ2-7 | . | TRBV7-2 | CASSAGIGYEQYF | TGTGCCAGCAGCGCGGGCATTGGGTACGAGCAGTACTTC
few | TRBJ1-6 | TRBD1 | TRBV20-1 | CSAIRQGAAYNSPLHF | TGCAGTGCCATTAGGCAGGGGGCCGCCTATAATTCACCCCTCCACTTT
few | TRBJ2-7 | . | TRBV21-1 | CASSPGTGDTYEQYF | TGTGCCAGCAGCCCAGGGACAGGTGATACCTACGAGCAGTACTTC
. | TRBJ1-5 | . | TRBV7-9 | CASTAGVTQPQHF | TGTGCCAGCACGGCAGGGGTGACTCAGCCCCAGCATTTT
. | TRBJ1-5 | . | TRBV20-1 | CSANKDSGNQPQHF | TGCAGTGCTAACAAGGACAGCGGCAATCAGCCCCAGCATTTT
. | TRBJ2-1 | . | TRBV7-8 | CASSLGYRHDYNEQFF | TGTGCCAGCAGCTTAGGCTATAGGCACGACTACAATGAGCAGTTCTTC
few | TRBJ1-2 | TRBD1 | TRBV29-1 | CSVRTGDGYTF | TGCAGCGTCCGGACAGGGGATGGCTACACCTTC
. | TRBJ2-7 | . | TRBV20-1 | CSAPSGRPGGNEQYF | TGCAGTGCCCCAAGTGGGCGGCCCGGTGGCAATGAGCAGTACTTC
few | TRBJ2-1 | TRBD2 | TRBV12-3/TRBV12-4 | CASAKTGGSEQFF | TGTGCCAGCGCAAAAACGGGCGGGAGTGAGCAGTTCTTC
. | TRBJ1-2 | TRBD1 | TRBV16 | CASSQSEGATGGSGYTF | TGTGCCAGCAGCCAATCGGAAGGGGCGACAGGGGGATCTGGCTACACCTTC
once | TRBJ1-1 | TRBD1 | TRBV18 | CASSPTPLDRAAEAFF | TGTGCCAGCTCACCAACTCCCCTGGACAGGGCGGCTGAAGCTTTCTTT
. | TRBJ2-3 | . | TRBV11-3 | CASSPIFTDTQYF | TGTGCCAGCAGCCCTATTTTCACAGATACGCAGTATTTT
few | TRBJ2-1 | TRBD2 | TRBV2 | CASSERSSGGVYNEQFF | TGTGCCAGCAGTGAAAGATCTAGCGGGGGGGTATACAATGAGCAGTTCTTC